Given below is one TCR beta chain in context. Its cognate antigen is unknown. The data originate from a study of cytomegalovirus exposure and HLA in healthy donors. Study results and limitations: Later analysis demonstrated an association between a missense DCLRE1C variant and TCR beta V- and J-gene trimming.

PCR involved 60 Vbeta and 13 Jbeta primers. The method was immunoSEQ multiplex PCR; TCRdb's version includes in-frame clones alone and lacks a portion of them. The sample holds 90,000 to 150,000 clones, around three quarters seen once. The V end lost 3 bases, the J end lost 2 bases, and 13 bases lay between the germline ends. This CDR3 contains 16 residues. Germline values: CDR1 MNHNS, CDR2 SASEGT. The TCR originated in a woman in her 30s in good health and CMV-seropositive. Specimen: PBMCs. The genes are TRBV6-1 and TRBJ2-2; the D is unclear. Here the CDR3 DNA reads TGTGCCAGCAGTGACCCCAGTCTTGATAACACCGGGGAGCTGTTTTTT. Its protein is CASSDPSLDNTGELFF.